This T cell receptor beta chain was recorded in a study of OX40 agonist ivuxolimab in advanced cancers. Overall study: Dose-escalation cases comprised hepatocellular carcinoma, melanoma, renal cell or head and neck cancer. It was permissible to have had prior anti-PD-1, anti-PD-L1 or anti-CTLA-4 therapy, and approximately 40% had some. One hepatocellular carcinoma and a couple of cutaneous melanoma patients partially responded.

Clones were read by immunoSEQ multiplex PCR, and TCRdb kept only the in-frame ones, dropping some. The repertoire has about 27,000 clones, less than 80% of them found once; the top ten carry over 25%. This clone was found a few times. With autoimmune disease history or systemic immunosuppression, patients were excluded. The TCR sequence derives from an adult with an advanced solid tumor such as melanoma, head and neck, liver or kidney cancer. Sequenced here: CD4+ or CD8+ T cells sorted from blood, sampled in a trial of the OX40 agonist ivuxolimab.

CDR3 loop: CASRAGGKYSNQPQHF. CDR3 sequence (DNA): TGTGCCAGCAGGGCAGGCGGCAAGTATAGCAATCAGCCCCAGCATTTT. V gene TRBV28 combines with J gene TRBJ1-5; D call uncertain. Trimming stripped 6 bases from V and 0 bases from J, with 15 bases between. The CDR3 sequence is 16 residues long. The germline V gene encodes CDR1 MDHEN and CDR2 SYDVKM.